Listed here are 30 T cell receptor beta chains from one sample, sequenced in a study of blood T cell repertoires in COVID-19. Here immunoSEQ multiplex PCR was the method, and the copy in TCRdb shows in-frame clones only, minus some. The sample includes about 210,000 clones, about nine tenths of them seen just once. Input material: PBMCs or T cells enriched from blood (not recorded which). The receptors stem from a man between 18 and 29 years old with acute COVID-19.

The chain couples TRBV2 to TRBJ1-4; 7 positions match TRBD1. This CDR3 has 18 residues. The trim removed 10 bases at V and 0 bases at J, leaving 17 bases unmatched. Per the germline V gene, CDR1 is SNHLY and CDR2 is FYNNEI. CDR3: CAIMYQGEEIATNEKLFF. CDR3 DNA: TGTGCCATCATGTACCAGGGGGAGGAAATTGCAACTAATGAAAAACTGTTTTTT. Complete variable domain (other parts from reference TRBV2 and TRBJ1-4): EPEVTQTPSHQVTQMGQEVILRCVPISNHLYFYWYRQILGQKVEFLVSFYNNEISEKSEIFDDQFSVERPDGSNFTLKIRSTKLEDSAMYFCAIMYQGEEIATNEKLFFGSGTQLSVL.

This clone has at least ten counts. The chain carries TRBV6-2 or TRBV6-3 and TRBJ1-3; D is perhaps TRBD1 (5 bases). The germline V gene has CDR1 MNHEY and CDR2 SVGEGT. CDR3 length: 17 amino acids. V lost 4 bases and J lost 0, with 16 bases in between. The CDR3 DNA follows: TGTGCCAGCAGTTCTCGAGCCGTCAGGGTCTCTGGAAACACCATATATTTT. This codes for CASSSRAVRVSGNTIYF.

This chain uses TRBV6-5 with TRBJ2-7; tentative D call: TRBD1 (6 bases). The CDR3 is 13 amino acids. Germline CDR1 reads MNHEY; CDR2 reads SVGAGI. V dropped 7 bases and J dropped 4 bases, with 14 bases sitting between them. This CDR3 is CASTGQTKYEQYF. The CDR3 nucleotides are TGTGCCAGCACTGGACAGACCAAATACGAGCAGTACTTC.

The V and J genes are TRBV19 and TRBJ2-2; 7 bases align to TRBD2. CDR1 LNHDA and CDR2 SQIVND come from the germline V gene (reference sequence). This CDR3 has 15 residues. V dropped 9 bases and J dropped 2; count of bases not matched to a gene: 9. CDR3 residues: CASRTSELNTGELFF. CDR3 sequence (DNA): TGTGCCAGCCGTACTAGCGAGCTAAACACCGGGGAGCTGTTTTTT.

The V gene is TRBV13, the J gene TRBJ1-5, with a possible D match to TRBD1 (6 bases). Trimming shortened V by 5 bases and J by 6 bases, and 14 bases separated the two germline ends. The CDR3 length is 14 residues. Germline values: CDR1 PRHDT, CDR2 FYEKMQ (reference sequence). CDR3 in DNA: TGTGCCAGCAGCCTCAGGGGCCTGGGTCAGCCCCAGCATTTT. Encoded protein: CASSLRGLGQPQHF.

This clone appeared once. The chain is built from TRBV19 and TRBJ2-5, with 12 bases that match TRBD2. Germline V CDR1 and CDR2: LNHDA, SQIVND (reference sequence). CDR3 length equals 14 residues. The CDR3 region is CASSLAGGLETQYF. The CDR3 DNA reads as TGTGCATCGAGCCTAGCGGGAGGGTTGGAGACCCAGTACTTC.

This chain links TRBV27 with TRBJ2-3; D unresolved. Germline lookup yields CDR1 MNHEY and CDR2 SMNVEV (reference sequence). The CDR3 runs to 15 residues. Trimming removed 2 bases from V and 0 bases from J, with 9 bases in between. CDR3 residues: CASSLMPRSTDTQYF. The CDR3 nucleotides read TGTGCCAGCAGTTTAATGCCCCGGAGCACAGATACGCAGTATTTT.

The chain recombines TRBV7-8 with TRBJ1-3; 8 bases are shared with TRBD1. CDR3 length: 17 residues. Germline V gene data show CDR1 as SGHVS and CDR2 as FQNEAQ. The junction had 9 bases not matched to a gene; V was cut back by 4 bases and J by 1 base. The CDR3 here is CASSSSGGGMSGNTIYF. The CDR3 bases are TGTGCCAGCAGCTCCTCAGGGGGCGGGATGTCTGGAAACACCATATATTTT. The full variable domain, its missing parts supplied by reference TRBV7-8 and TRBJ1-3, is GAGVSQSPRYKVAKRGQDVALRCDPISGHVSLFWYQQALGQGPEFLTYFQNEAQLDKSGLPSDRFFAERPEGSVSTLKIQRTQQEDSAVYLCASSSSGGGMSGNTIYFGEGSWLTVV.

The chain combines TRBV7-2 with TRBJ1-3; 9 bases align to TRBD1. The V segment lost 1 base and the J segment 3 bases; nucleotides outside the gene matches: 4. This CDR3 has 16 residues. From germline, CDR1 is SGHTA and CDR2 FQGNSA. The CDR3 DNA reads TGTGCCAGCAGCTTAGTACAGGGGGCATATGGAAACACCATATATTTT. Translating gives CASSLVQGAYGNTIYF.

V is TRBV5-1 and J is TRBJ1-2, with TRBD1 matching 9 bases. The germline CDR1 and CDR2 sequences are SGHRS and YFSETQ. The CDR3 length is 13 residues. Trimming took 2 bases from V and 5 from J; bases not matched to a gene: 1. CDR3 residues: CASSFGTGYGYTF. Written as DNA, the CDR3 is TGCGCCAGCAGCTTCGGGACAGGGTATGGCTACACCTTC.

The chain is built from TRBV7-8 and TRBJ2-1; no clear D. V dropped 0 bases and J dropped 8 bases, with 8 bases sitting between them. This CDR3 is 13 amino acids long. The V gene's germline CDR1 is SGHVS and CDR2 FQNEAQ. CDR3 in DNA: TGTGCCAGCAGCTTAGCTGGAGTCGATGAGCAGTTCTTC. This gives the protein CASSLAGVDEQFF.

This rearrangement joins TRBV24-1 to TRBJ2-2, with a possible D match to TRBD1 (6 bases). The germline V gene encodes CDR1 KGHDR and CDR2 SFDVKD. This CDR3 region has 15 residues. V was cut by 5 bases and J by 0 bases, with 9 bases left in between. CDR3: CATSGRTANTGELFF. Here the CDR3 DNA reads TGTGCCACCAGTGGGAGGACAGCGAACACCGGGGAGCTGTTTTTT.

This chain uses TRBV6-5 with TRBJ1-2; TRBD1 matches at 8 bases. After removal of 3 bases from V and 5 bases from J, the junction contained 8 bases not matched to a gene. Germline V gives CDR1 MNHEY, CDR2 SVGAGI. The CDR3 contains 15 residues. Here the CDR3 reads CASSYSSGGAYGYTF. CDR3 nucleotides: TGTGCCAGCAGTTATAGTTCAGGGGGCGCGTATGGCTACACCTTC.

As regards this clone: Other DNA sequences of this sample code for an identical CDR3. The chain links TRBV27 to TRBJ2-1; TRBD2 matches 7 bases. The CDR3 extends over 14 amino acids. Unmatched junction bases numbered 0, after V lost 3 bases and J lost 1 base. The germline CDR1 and CDR2 sequences are MNHEY and SMNVEV (reference sequence). DNA of the CDR3: TGTGCCAGCAGTTTCGGGGGGTCCTACAATGAGCAGTTCTTC. Its protein is CASSFGGSYNEQFF.

The J gene is TRBJ2-7, the V gene TRBV10-2; TRBD1 matches 8 bases. Germline CDR1 WSHSY, CDR2 SAAADI. J lost 3 bases, V lost 5 bases, and 3 bases had no gene match. The CDR3 sequence is 13 residues long. The CDR3 DNA follows: TGCGCCAGCAGTCCCGACAGGGGCTACGAGCAGTACTTC. This translates into CASSPDRGYEQYF.

V usage is TRBV6-1 and J usage is TRBJ2-7; TRBD1 matches 9 bases. In germline, CDR1 is MNHNS, CDR2 SASEGT. The length of the CDR3 is 15 residues. The trim removed 2 bases at V and 4 bases at J, leaving 6 bases unmatched. The CDR3 reads CASSESTGGWYEQYF. The CDR3 DNA sequence: TGTGCCAGCAGTGAATCTACAGGGGGCTGGTACGAGCAGTACTTC.

This chain connects TRBV5-4 to TRBJ2-5, with 10 bases identical to TRBD2. Germline trimming cut 3 bases from V and 8 bases from J; bases unmatched to any gene: 4. The CDR3 is made up of 13 amino acids. CDR1 is SGHNT and CDR2 is YYREEE in the germline V gene (reference sequence). CDR3 amino acids: CASSSGTSATQYF. Written as DNA, the CDR3 is TGTGCCAGCAGCTCCGGGACTAGCGCCACCCAGTACTTC. The complete variable domain, with remaining parts taken from reference TRBV5-4 and TRBJ2-5, reads ETGVTQSPTHLIKTRGQQVTLRCSSQSGHNTVSWYQQALGQGPQFIFQYYREEENGRGNFPPRFSGLQFPNYSSELNVNALELDDSALYLCASSSGTSATQYFGPGTRLLVL.

The rearrangement links TRBV7-6 to TRBJ2-7; a possible D gene is TRBD1 (5 bases). Trimming shortened V by 8 bases and J by 5 bases, and 16 bases separated the two germline ends. CDR3 length equals 13 residues. Germline values: CDR1 SGHVS, CDR2 FNYEAQ. DNA for the CDR3: TGTGCCAGCGCTCCGGGCAGGGCGCACGAGCAGTACTTC. This sequence encodes CASAPGRAHEQYF.

This chain joins TRBV7-2 and TRBJ2-7; 7 bases map to TRBD1. V was pared by 5 bases and J by 2 bases, with 3 bases of the junction left unmatched. The CDR3 totals 13 residues. Per germline, CDR1 SGHTA and CDR2 FQGNSA. The CDR3 here is CASSRDSTYEQYF. In DNA, the CDR3 is TGTGCCAGCAGCCGGGACAGTACCTACGAGCAGTACTTC.

This clone was observed a handful of times. V usage is TRBV6-5 and J usage is TRBJ2-3, with 11 nucleotides matching TRBD2. The J segment lost 2 bases and the V segment lost 6 bases, leaving 4 bases of the junction unmatched. The V gene's germline CDR1 is MNHEY and CDR2 SVGAGI. The CDR3 consists of 15 residues. CDR3 coding DNA: TGTGCCAGCAGACCGGGACTAGCGGACACAGATACGCAGTATTTT. Translation: CASRPGLADTDTQYF.

This chain joins TRBV16 and TRBJ2-1, with a weak D call TRBD2 (6 bases). Trimming stripped 3 bases from V and 1 base from J, with 13 bases between. There are 16 residues in the CDR3. In germline, CDR1 is KGHSY, CDR2 FQNENV. The CDR3 nucleotides read TGTGCCAGCAGCCATACCCTGCGGGGTTCCTACAATGAGCAGTTCTTC. Residues: CASSHTLRGSYNEQFF. The whole variable domain, remainder taken from reference TRBV16 and TRBJ2-1, is GEEVAQTPKHLVRGEGQKAKLYCAPIKGHSYVFWYQQVLKNEFKFLISFQNENVFDETGMPKERFSAKCLPNSPCSLEIQATKLEDSAVYFCASSHTLRGSYNEQFFGPGTRLTVL.

The chain links TRBV18 to TRBJ2-1; 7 bases fit TRBD2. The CDR3 is made up of 15 amino acids. Unmatched junction bases numbered 12, after V lost 5 bases and J lost 8 bases. Germline lookup yields CDR1 KGHSH and CDR2 LQKENI. This chain's CDR3 is CASSTSSGRGDEQFF. CDR3 in DNA: TGTGCCAGCTCAACATCTAGCGGCCGAGGCGATGAGCAGTTCTTC.

The chain uses TRBV5-6 and TRBJ2-1, with 10 bases that match TRBD2. V gave up 0 bases and J gave up 2 bases; unmatched junction bases: 2. The CDR3 consists of 16 residues. CDR1 is SGHDT, CDR2 YYEEEE, per germline. CDR3 region: CASSLDLAGAYNEQFF. DNA of the CDR3: TGTGCCAGCAGCTTGGACCTAGCGGGAGCCTACAATGAGCAGTTCTTC. Variable domain in full (rest from reference TRBV5-6 and TRBJ2-1): DAGVTQSPTHLIKTRGQQVTLRCSPKSGHDTVSWYQQALGQGPQFIFQYYEEEERQRGNFPDRFSGHQFPNYSSELNVNALLLGDSALYLCASSLDLAGAYNEQFFGPGTRLTVL.

The chain uses TRBV19 and TRBJ1-3, with TRBD1 identical over 9 bases. This CDR3 comprises 17 residues. Looked up from germline, CDR1 is LNHDA and CDR2 is SQIVND (reference sequence). V trimming: 6 bases; J trimming: 0 bases; junction bases outside the gene matches: 9. CDR3 region: CASRDRTGAYSGNTIYF. Written as DNA, the CDR3 is TGTGCCAGTAGAGACAGGACAGGGGCCTACTCTGGAAACACCATATATTTT.

V and J are TRBV4-1 and TRBJ2-1, with TRBD2 matching 9 bases. This CDR3 is 17 amino acids long. The junction had 8 bases not matched to a gene; V was cut back by 4 bases and J by 1 base. Germline loops: CDR1 MGHRA, CDR2 YSYEKL. The DNA of the CDR3 is TGCGCCAGCAGCCGCTCCTCTAGCGGGAAGTCCTACAATGAGCAGTTCTTC. Translation gives CASSRSSSGKSYNEQFF.

This clone was counted between two and nine times. The CDR3 loop reads CASSSGAHGYSNQPQHF. CDR3 nucleotide sequence: TGTGCCAGCAGTTCTGGGGCCCACGGATATAGCAATCAGCCCCAGCATTTT. The V call is TRBV27, the J call TRBJ1-5, with D possibly being TRBD1 (5 bases). Trimming cost V 4 bases and J 0 bases, with 16 bases left between them. Germline V gene lookup returns CDR1 MNHEY and CDR2 SMNVEV (reference sequence). The CDR3 is 17 amino acids.

The gene calls are TRBV10-3 and TRBJ1-1; weak D call: TRBD1 (6 bases). Between the trimmed V and J ends, which lost 10 bases and 4 bases, there was a span of 16 bases. CDR3 length: 13 residues. CDR1 ENHRY and CDR2 SYGVKD come from the germline V gene. CDR3 residues: CATFQGGSTEAFF. CDR3 coding DNA: TGTGCCACTTTTCAAGGGGGTTCCACTGAAGCTTTCTTT.

CDR3 nucleotides: TGTGCCAGCAGTTCGGGACAGTACCAAGAGACCCAGTACTTC. It encodes CASSSGQYQETQYF. The V and J genes are TRBV28 and TRBJ2-5; 7 bases line up with TRBD1. This CDR3 is built from 14 residues. Germline assignment: CDR1 MDHEN and CDR2 SYDVKM. Trimming cost V 4 bases and J 0 bases; bases outside gene matches: 2.

The rearrangement joins TRBV19 to TRBJ2-7; 8 bases align to TRBD2. Germline values: CDR1 LNHDA, CDR2 SQIVND (reference sequence). The CDR3 sequence is 14 residues long. The V segment lost 5 bases and the J segment 10 bases; nucleotides outside the gene matches: 13. CDR3 nucleotides: TGTGCCAGTAGTGTCGGAGGGAGCGGGAGCCTCCAGTACTTC. Translation gives CASSVGGSGSLQYF.

The chain is built from TRBV29-1 and TRBJ2-3, with 11 positions matching TRBD2. V lost 7 bases and J lost 3; bases outside the gene matches: 9. Germline-derived CDR1 and CDR2 are SQVTM and ANQGSEA. The CDR3 covers 15 residues. The CDR3 here is CSAVLAGAHTDTQYF. DNA for the CDR3: TGCAGCGCGGTACTAGCGGGAGCGCATACAGATACGCAGTATTTT.